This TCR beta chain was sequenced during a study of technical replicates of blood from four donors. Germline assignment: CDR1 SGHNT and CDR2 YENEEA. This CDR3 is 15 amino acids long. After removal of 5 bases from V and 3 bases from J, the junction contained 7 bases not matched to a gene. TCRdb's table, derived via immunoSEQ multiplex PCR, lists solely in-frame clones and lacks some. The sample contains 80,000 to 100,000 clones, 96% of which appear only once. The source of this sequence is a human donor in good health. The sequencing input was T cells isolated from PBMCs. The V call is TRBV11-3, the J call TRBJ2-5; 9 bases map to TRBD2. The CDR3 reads CASSPGREGKETQYF. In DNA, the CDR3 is TGTGCCAGCAGCCCGGGGCGGGAGGGTAAAGAGACCCAGTACTTC. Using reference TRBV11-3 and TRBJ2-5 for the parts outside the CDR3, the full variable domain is EAGVVQSPRYKIIEKKQPVAFWCNPISGHNTLYWYLQNLGQGPELLIRYENEEAVDDSQLPKDRFSAERLKGVDSTLKIQPAELGDSAVYLCASSPGREGKETQYFGPGTRLLVL.